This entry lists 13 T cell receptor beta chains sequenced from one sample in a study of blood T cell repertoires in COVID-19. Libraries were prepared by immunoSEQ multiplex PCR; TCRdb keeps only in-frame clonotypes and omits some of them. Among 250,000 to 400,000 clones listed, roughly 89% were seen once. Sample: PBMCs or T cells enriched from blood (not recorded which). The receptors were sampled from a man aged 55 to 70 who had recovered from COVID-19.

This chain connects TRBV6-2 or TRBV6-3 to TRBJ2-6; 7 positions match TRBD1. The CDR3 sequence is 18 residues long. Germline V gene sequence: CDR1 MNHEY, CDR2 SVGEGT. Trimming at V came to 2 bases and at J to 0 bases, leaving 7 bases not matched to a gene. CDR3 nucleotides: TGTGCCAGCAGTTACCGGACAGGCACTAGCTCTGGGGCCAACGTCCTGACTTTC. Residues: CASSYRTGTSSGANVLTF.

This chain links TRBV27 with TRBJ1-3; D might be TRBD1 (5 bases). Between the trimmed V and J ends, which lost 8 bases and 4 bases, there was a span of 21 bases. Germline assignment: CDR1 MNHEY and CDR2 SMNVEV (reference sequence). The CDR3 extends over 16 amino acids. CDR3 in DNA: TGTGCCAGCCCAACGGCCCCGGGGGGAGCCGGAAACACCATATATTTT. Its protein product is CASPTAPGGAGNTIYF.

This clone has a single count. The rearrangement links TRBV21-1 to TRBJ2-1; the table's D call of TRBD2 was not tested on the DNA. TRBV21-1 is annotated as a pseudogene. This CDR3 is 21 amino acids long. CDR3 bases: TGTGCCAGCAGCAAAGTGAGACTAGCGGGAGGGCAACTGAATACAATGGGTGAGCAGTTCTTC. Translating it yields CASSKVRLAGGQLNTMGEQFF.

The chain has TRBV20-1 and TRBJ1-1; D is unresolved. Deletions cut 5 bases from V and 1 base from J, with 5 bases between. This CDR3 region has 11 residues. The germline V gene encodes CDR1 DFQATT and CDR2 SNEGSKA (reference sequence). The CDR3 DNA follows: TGCAGTGCTCCCCAGAACACTGAAGCTTTCTTT. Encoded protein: CSAPQNTEAFF.

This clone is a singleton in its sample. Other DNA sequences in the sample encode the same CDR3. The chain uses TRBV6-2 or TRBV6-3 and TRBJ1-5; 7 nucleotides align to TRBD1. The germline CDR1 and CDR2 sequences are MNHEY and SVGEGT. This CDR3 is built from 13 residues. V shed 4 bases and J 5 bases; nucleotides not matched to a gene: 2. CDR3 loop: CASSWDSYQPQHF. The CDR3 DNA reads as TGTGCCAGCAGTTGGGACAGTTATCAGCCCCAGCATTTT.

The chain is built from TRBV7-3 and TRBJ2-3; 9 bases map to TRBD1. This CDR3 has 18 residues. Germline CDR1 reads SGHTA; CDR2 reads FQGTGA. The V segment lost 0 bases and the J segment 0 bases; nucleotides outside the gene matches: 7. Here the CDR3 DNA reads TGTGCCAGCAGCTTAACGCCCGGACAGGGGCTAAGCACAGATACGCAGTATTTT. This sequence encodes CASSLTPGQGLSTDTQYF.

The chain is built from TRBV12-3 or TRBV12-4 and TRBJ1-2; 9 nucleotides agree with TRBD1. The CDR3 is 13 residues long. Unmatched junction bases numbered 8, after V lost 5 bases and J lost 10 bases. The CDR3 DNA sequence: TGTGCCAGCAGTAACTCCGGGACAGGGATCTACACCTTC. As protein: CASSNSGTGIYTF.

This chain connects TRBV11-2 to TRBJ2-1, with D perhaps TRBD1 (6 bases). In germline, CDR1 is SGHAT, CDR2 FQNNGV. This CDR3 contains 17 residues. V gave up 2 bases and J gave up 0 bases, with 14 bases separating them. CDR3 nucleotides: TGTGCCAGCAGCTTACAGGGACACCCCAGCTCCTACAATGAGCAGTTCTTC. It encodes CASSLQGHPSSYNEQFF. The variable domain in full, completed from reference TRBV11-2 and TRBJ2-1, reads EAGVAQSPRYKIIEKRQSVAFWCNPISGHATLYWYQQILGQGPKLLIQFQNNGVVDDSQLPKDRFSAERLKGVDSTLKIQPAKLEDSAVYLCASSLQGHPSSYNEQFFGPGTRLTVL.

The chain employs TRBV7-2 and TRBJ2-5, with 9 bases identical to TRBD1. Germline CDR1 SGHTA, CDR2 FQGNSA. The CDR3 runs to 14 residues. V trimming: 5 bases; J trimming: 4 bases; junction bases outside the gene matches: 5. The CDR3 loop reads CASSQDRGGETQYF. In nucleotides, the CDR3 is TGTGCCAGCAGCCAGGACAGGGGTGGAGAGACCCAGTACTTC.

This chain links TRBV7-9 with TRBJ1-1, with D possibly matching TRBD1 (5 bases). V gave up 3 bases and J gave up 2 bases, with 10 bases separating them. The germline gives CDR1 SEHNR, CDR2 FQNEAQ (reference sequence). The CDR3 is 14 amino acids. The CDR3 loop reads CASSLIQDNTEAFF. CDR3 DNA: TGTGCCAGCAGCTTGATACAGGATAACACTGAAGCTTTCTTT.

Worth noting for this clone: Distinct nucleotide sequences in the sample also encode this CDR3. CDR3 sequence reads: CASSLDAGGLNEQFF. CDR3 sequence (DNA): TGCGCCAGCAGCTTGGATGCGGGAGGTCTGAATGAGCAGTTCTTC. V gene TRBV5-1 combines with J gene TRBJ2-1; 8 bases fit TRBD2. From germline, CDR1 is SGHRS and CDR2 YFSETQ. This CDR3 comprises 15 residues. The J segment lost 7 bases and the V segment lost 0 bases, leaving 6 bases of the junction unmatched.

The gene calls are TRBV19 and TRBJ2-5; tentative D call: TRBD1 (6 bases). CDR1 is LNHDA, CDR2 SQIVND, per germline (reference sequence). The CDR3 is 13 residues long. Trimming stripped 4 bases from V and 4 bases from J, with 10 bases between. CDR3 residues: CASSKQGGETQYF. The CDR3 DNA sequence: TGTGCCAGTAGTAAACAGGGTGGAGAGACCCAGTACTTC.

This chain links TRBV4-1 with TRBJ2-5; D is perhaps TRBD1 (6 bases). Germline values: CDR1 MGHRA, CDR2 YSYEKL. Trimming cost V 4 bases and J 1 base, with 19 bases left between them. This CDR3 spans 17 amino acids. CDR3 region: CASSRITGTIGQETQYF. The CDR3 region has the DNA TGCGCCAGCAGCCGCATAACAGGGACCATCGGCCAAGAGACCCAGTACTTC.